This T cell receptor beta chain comes out of a study of early T cells in non-severe SARS-CoV-2 infection. Study information: The chains were unpaired, and the sequenced material was bulk RNA from unsorted whole blood.

This clonotype was observed a few times. Its antigen remains unidentified. V lost 4 bases and J 0 bases, leaving 8 bases between the germline ends. Germline loops: CDR1 SGHDT, CDR2 YYEEEE. The CDR3 is made up of 13 amino acids. Attachment of unique molecular identifiers to individual cDNA molecules was performed. MiXCR, applied by TCRdb to the 5' RACE reads, yields one record per CDR3 protein. This table holds some 29,000 distinct CDR3 sequences, about 4.6% found once. Study-level results: Lookups in VDJdb leaned toward anti-spike CD8 responses and missed private and CD4 specificities.

The source material was whole blood. The sequence derives from an adult who was a healthcare worker with PCR-confirmed SARS-CoV-2 infection or an uninfected control (not recorded which). This chain connects TRBV5-6 to TRBJ2-7, with D perhaps matching TRBD1 (5 bases). The DNA for the CDR3 is TGTGCCAGCAGCCGCGGACACTCCTACGAGCAGTACTTC. Encoded protein: CASSRGHSYEQYF.